Following are 8 T cell receptor beta chains from one sample sequenced in a study of T cells after yellow fever vaccination. TCRdb fed the 5' RACE reads into MiXCR, producing one record per CDR3 protein. The profile shows some 420,000 distinct CDR3 sequences, around 20% of them singletons. Source: PBMCs, taken before the yellow fever booster vaccination. The receptors originated from a man aged 18 to 35 who received the YFV17D yellow fever vaccine.

In its sample, this clonotype was seen a few times. V gene TRBV6-5 combines with J gene TRBJ1-5, with a possible D match to TRBD1 (5 bases). Trimming shortened V by 6 bases and J by 1 base, and 13 bases separated the two germline ends. The CDR3 covers 15 residues. Germline CDR1 is MNHEY and CDR2 is SVGAGI. CDR3 in DNA: TGTGCCAGCAGCCCCGGGGGGGGAAGCAATCAGCCCCAGCATTTT. Its translation is CASSPGGGSNQPQHF.

The V gene is TRBV12-3 or TRBV12-4, the J gene TRBJ1-2; no clear D gene. The CDR3 spans 13 residues. The V end was cut by 5 bases, the J end by 7 bases, with 14 bases between. Here the CDR3 DNA reads TGTGCCAGCAGTAAGGGTCCAGTTGGTGGCTACACCTTC. It specifies CASSKGPVGGYTF.

About this clonotype: The junction shows a germline mismatch at one end, possibly a read error. This rearrangement joins TRBV20-1 to TRBJ1-1; possibly TRBD1 for D (5 bases). Germline V gene sequence: CDR1 DFQATT, CDR2 SNEGSKA (reference sequence). The CDR3 contains 13 residues. This CDR3 is CSARRGGGMQSSF. CDR3 nucleotides: TGCAGTGCTAGACGCGGGGGGGGGATGCAGAGTTCCTTT.

This clonotype occurred a few times. V is TRBV29-1 and J is TRBJ2-3, with D unclear. Germline V lookup: CDR1 SQVTM, CDR2 ANQGSEA. V was clipped by 1 base and J by 7 bases, with 9 bases between them. This CDR3 spans 12 amino acids. The CDR3 nucleotides read TGCAGCGTTGAAGGGGCACGGTATACGCAGTATTTT. Translated: CSVEGARYTQYF.

This clonotype was seen a handful of times. The chain couples TRBV7-8 to TRBJ2-2; weak D call: TRBD2 (7 bases). Trimming stripped 1 base from V and 7 bases from J, with 13 bases between. From germline, CDR1 is SGHVS and CDR2 FQNEAQ. This CDR3 region has 15 residues. The DNA of the CDR3 is TGTGCCAGCAGCTTAGGTGGGGGGGCCGGCGGGGAGCTGTTTTTT. Its protein product is CASSLGGGAGGELFF.

The chain joins TRBV6-5 to TRBJ2-7, with D possibly matching TRBD2 (5 bases). Between the trimmed V and J ends, which lost 11 bases and 1 base, there was a span of 9 bases. Germline V gene data show CDR1 as MNHEY and CDR2 as SVGAGI. The CDR3 has 11 amino acids. The CDR3 region has the DNA TGTGCCGCGGGCAAGTCCTACGAGCAGTACGTC. Translating it yields CAAGKSYEQYV.

In this sample, this clonotype turned up a few times. This chain joins TRBV4-3 and TRBJ2-5, with D unresolved. V gave up 4 bases and J gave up 0 bases, with 6 bases separating them. The germline V gene has CDR1 LGHNA and CDR2 YSLEER. The CDR3 consists of 13 residues. The DNA of the CDR3 is TGCGCCAGCAGCCGACAATACCAAGAGACCCAGTACTTC. It specifies CASSRQYQETQYF.

The sample holds a few counts of this clonotype. This chain links TRBV18 with TRBJ1-1; no clear D. Germline V lookup: CDR1 KGHSH, CDR2 LQKENI. V lost 0 bases and J 10 bases, leaving 12 bases between the germline ends. CDR3 size: 13 residues. This chain's CDR3 is CASSPPAGLLAFF. The CDR3 nucleotides read TGTGCCAGCTCACCACCGGCTGGCCTTTTAGCTTTCTTT.